This T cell receptor beta chain comes out of a study of blood T cell repertoires in COVID-19. The germline CDR1 and CDR2 sequences are ENHRY and SYGVKD. The trim removed 6 bases at V and 7 bases at J, leaving 8 bases unmatched. This CDR3 contains 15 residues. Clones were read by immunoSEQ multiplex PCR, and TCRdb kept only the in-frame ones, dropping some. This table has under 250,000 clones, about 80% appearing once. V and J are TRBV10-3 and TRBJ2-5; 13 bases are shared with TRBD2. The sequence was obtained from a woman aged 60-75 years with acute or convalescent COVID-19. Sequenced sample: peripheral blood. The CDR3 sequence is CAISLGLAGAGTQYF. CDR3 DNA sequence: TGTGCCATCAGCCTAGGACTAGCGGGGGCGGGGACCCAGTACTTC.